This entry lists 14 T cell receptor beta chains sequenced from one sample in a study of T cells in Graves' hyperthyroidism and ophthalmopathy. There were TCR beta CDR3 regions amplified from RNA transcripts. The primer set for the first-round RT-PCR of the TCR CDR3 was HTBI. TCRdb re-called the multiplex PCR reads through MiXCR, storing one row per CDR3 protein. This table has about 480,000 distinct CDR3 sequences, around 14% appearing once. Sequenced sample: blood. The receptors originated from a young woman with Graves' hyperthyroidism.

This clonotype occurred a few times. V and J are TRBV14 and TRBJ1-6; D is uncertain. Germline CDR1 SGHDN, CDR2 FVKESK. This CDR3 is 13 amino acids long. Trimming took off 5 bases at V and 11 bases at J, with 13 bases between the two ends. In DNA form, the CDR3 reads TGTGCCAGCAGCTCCCACCCACAGCCACCCCTCCACTTT. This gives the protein CASSSHPQPPLHF.

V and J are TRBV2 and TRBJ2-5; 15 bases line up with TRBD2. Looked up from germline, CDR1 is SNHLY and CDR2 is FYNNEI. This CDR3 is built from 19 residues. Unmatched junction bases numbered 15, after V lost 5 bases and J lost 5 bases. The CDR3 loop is CASSRTVPGLAGGRETQYF. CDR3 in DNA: TGTGCCAGCAGTAGAACCGTCCCGGGACTAGCGGGAGGCCGTGAGACCCAGTACTTC. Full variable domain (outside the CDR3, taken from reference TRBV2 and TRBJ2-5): EPEVTQTPSHQVTQMGQEVILRCVPISNHLYFYWYRQILGQKVEFLVSFYNNEISEKSEIFDDQFSVERPDGSNFTLKIRSTKLEDSAMYFCASSRTVPGLAGGRETQYFGPGTRLLVL.

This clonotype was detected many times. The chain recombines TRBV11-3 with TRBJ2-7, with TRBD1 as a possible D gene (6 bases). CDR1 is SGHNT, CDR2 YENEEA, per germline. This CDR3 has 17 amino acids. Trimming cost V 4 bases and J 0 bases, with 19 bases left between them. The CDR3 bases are TGTGCCAGCAGCTGGACAGCGAACTGGAGGAGCTCCTACGAGCAGTACTTC. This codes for CASSWTANWRSSYEQYF.

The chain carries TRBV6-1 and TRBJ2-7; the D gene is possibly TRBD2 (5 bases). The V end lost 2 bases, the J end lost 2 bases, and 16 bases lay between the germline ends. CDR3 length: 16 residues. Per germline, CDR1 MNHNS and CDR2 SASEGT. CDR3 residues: CASSERLGGFTYEQYF. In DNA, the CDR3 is TGTGCCAGCAGTGAAAGACTCGGAGGTTTCACCTACGAGCAGTACTTC.

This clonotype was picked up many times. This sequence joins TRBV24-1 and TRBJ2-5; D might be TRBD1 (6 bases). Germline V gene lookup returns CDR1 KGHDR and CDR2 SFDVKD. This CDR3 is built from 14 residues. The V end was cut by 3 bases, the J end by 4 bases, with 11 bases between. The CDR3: CATSDTGQLETQYF. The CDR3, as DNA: TGTGCCACCAGTGATACCGGACAGTTAGAGACCCAGTACTTC.

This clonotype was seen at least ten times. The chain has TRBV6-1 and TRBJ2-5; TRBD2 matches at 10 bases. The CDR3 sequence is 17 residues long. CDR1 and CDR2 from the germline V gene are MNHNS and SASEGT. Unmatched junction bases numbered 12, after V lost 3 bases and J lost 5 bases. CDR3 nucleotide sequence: TGTGCCAGCAGTGATTTGAAAGCGGGAGGGCCCCGGGAGACCCAGTACTTC. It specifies CASSDLKAGGPRETQYF.

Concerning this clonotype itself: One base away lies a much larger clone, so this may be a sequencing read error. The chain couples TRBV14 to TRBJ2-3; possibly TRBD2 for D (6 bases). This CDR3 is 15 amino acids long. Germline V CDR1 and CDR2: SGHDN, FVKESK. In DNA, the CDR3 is TGTGCCGGCAGCCTATTAAGCGGGTACACAGATACGCAGTATTTT. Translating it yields CAGSLLSGYTDTQYF.

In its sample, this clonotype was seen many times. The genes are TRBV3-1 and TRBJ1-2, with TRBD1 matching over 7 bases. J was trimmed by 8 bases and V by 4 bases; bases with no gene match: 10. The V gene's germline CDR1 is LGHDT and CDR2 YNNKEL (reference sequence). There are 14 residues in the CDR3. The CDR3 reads CASSPQRQGDGYTF. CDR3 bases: TGTGCCAGCAGCCCACAGCGACAGGGCGACGGCTACACCTTC.

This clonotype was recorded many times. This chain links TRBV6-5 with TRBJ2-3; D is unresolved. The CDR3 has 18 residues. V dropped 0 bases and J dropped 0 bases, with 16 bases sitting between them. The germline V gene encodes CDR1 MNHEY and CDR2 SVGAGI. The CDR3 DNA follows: TGTGCCAGCAGTTACTCGATTCATTCGCGACGGAGCACAGATACGCAGTATTTT. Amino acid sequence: CASSYSIHSRRSTDTQYF.

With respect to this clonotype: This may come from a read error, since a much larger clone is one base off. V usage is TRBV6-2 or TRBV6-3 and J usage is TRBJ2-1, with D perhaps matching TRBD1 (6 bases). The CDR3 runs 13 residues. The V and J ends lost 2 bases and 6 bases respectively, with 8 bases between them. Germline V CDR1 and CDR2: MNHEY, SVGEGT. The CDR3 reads CASSYGQTNEQFF. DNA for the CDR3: TGTGCCAGCAGTTACGGACAGACCAATGAGCAGTTCTTC.

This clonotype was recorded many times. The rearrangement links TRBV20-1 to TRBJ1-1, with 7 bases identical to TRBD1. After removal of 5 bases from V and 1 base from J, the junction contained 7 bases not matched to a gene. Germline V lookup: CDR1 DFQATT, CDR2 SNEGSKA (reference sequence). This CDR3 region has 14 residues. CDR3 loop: CSAGLTGRNTEAFF. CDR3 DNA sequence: TGCAGTGCTGGATTGACAGGGAGGAACACTGAAGCTTTCTTT.

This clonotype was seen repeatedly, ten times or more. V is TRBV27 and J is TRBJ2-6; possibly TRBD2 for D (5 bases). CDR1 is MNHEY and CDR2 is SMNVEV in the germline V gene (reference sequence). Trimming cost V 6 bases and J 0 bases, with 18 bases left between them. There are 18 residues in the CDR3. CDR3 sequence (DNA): TGTGCCAGCAGCCTCACTAGGCCGTTGGGCTCTGGGGCCAACGTCCTGACTTTC. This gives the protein CASSLTRPLGSGANVLTF.

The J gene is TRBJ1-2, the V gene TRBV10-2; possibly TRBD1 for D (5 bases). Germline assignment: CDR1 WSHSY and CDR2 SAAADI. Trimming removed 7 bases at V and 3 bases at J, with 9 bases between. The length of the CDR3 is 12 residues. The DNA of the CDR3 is TGCGCCAGCATGGGGGGTGACTATGGCTACACCTTC. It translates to CASMGGDYGYTF.

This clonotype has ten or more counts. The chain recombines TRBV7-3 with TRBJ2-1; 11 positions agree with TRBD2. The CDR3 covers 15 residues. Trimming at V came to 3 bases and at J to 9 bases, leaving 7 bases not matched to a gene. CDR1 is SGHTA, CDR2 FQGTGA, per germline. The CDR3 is CASSFGLAGIGEQFF. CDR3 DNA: TGTGCCAGCAGCTTCGGACTAGCGGGTATCGGTGAGCAGTTCTTC.